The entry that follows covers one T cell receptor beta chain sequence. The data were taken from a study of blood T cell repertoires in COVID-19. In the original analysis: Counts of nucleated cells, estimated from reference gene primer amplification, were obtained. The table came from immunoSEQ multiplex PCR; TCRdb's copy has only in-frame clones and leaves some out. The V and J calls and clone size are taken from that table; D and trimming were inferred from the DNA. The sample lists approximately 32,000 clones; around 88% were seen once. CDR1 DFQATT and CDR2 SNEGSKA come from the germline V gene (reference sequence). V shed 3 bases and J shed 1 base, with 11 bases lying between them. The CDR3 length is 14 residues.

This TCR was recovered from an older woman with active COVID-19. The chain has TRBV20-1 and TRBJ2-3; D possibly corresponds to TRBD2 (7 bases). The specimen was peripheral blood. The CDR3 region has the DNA TGCAGTGCTAGTCGGGGGGCCCGCACAGATACGCAGTATTTT. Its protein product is CSASRGARTDTQYF.